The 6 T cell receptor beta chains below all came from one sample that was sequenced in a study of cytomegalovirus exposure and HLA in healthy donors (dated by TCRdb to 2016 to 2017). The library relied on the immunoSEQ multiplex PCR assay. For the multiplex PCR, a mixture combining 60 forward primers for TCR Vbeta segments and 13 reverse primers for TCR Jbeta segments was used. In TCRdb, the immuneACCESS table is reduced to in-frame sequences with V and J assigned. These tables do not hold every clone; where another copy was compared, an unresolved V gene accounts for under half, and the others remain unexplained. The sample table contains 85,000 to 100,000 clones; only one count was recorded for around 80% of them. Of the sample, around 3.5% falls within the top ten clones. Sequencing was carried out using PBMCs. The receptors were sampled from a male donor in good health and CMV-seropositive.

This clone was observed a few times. CDR3 amino acids: CASSDGTAVWTEAFF. DNA of the CDR3: TGTGCCAGCAGTGACGGGACAGCAGTGTGGACTGAAGCTTTCTTT. The chain carries TRBV2 and TRBJ1-1, with 7 bases lining up with TRBD1. The junction had 9 bases not matched to a gene; V was cut back by 3 bases and J by 5 bases. The CDR3 totals 15 residues. Germline V gene sequence: CDR1 SNHLY, CDR2 FYNNEI.

The CDR3 bases are TGTGCCAGCTCATCGGGACAGGGAAAAGAGACCCAGTACTTC. It codes for CASSSGQGKETQYF. The chain uses TRBV18 and TRBJ2-5; 9 nucleotides agree with TRBD1. The length of the CDR3 is 14 residues. Germline V lookup: CDR1 KGHSH, CDR2 LQKENI. Trimming at V came to 5 bases and at J to 3 bases, leaving 4 bases not matched to a gene.

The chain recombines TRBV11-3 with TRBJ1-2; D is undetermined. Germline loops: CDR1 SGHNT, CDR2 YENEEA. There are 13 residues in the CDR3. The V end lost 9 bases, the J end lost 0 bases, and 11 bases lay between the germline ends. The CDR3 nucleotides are TGTGCCAGTGGGGAGTTAGCTAACTATGGCTACACCTTC. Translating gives CASGELANYGYTF.

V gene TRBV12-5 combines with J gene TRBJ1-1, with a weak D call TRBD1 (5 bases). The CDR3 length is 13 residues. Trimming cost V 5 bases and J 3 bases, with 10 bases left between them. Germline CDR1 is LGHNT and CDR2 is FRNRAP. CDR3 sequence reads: CASGAGGDTEAFF. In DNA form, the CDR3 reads TGTGCTAGTGGTGCGGGGGGGGACACTGAAGCTTTCTTT.

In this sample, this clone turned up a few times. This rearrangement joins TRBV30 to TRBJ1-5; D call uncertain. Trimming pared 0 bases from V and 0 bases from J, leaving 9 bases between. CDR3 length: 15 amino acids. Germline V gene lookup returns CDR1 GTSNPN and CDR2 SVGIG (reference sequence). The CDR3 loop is CAWSVGSSSNQPQHF. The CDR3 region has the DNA TGTGCCTGGAGTGTCGGGTCCAGTAGCAATCAGCCCCAGCATTTT.

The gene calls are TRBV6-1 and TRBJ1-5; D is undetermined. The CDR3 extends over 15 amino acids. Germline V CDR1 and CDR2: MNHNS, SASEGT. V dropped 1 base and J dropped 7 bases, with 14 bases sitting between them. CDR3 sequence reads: CASSEEPTTGQPQHF. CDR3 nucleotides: TGTGCCAGCAGTGAAGAGCCCACGACGGGGCAGCCCCAGCATTTT.